This TCR beta chain was captured by sequencing in a study of blood T cells in healthy people across ages. General observations from the study: Diversity was higher, and naive CD4+ cells more numerous, in long-lived donors than in aged donors.

The CDR3 covers 16 residues. Between the trimmed V and J ends, which lost 1 base and 2 bases, there was a span of 15 bases. Germline lookup yields CDR1 DFQATT and CDR2 SNEGSKA (reference sequence). Remarks on this clonotype: Its antigen remains unidentified.

With a J-beta primer mix and a sample-barcoded 5' primer, a second PCR ran about 6 to 11 cycles. TCRdb re-derived calls from the 5' RACE reads in MiXCR, one entry per CDR3 protein. Of over 1,500,000 distinct CDR3 sequences listed, roughly two fifths are singletons. The sample taken for sequencing was blood. The chain links TRBV20-1 to TRBJ1-5; weak D call: TRBD1 (5 bases). The TCR comes from a human donor in good health. CDR3 residues: CSARAPGRGGNQPQHF. The CDR3 region has the DNA TGCAGTGCTAGAGCTCCGGGCCGAGGGGGCAATCAGCCCCAGCATTTT.